What follows are 20 T cell receptor beta chains derived from one specimen sequenced in a study of CD8+ T cells in alopecia areata. Sequencing templates came from extracted RNA that was reverse transcribed into cDNA. Assay used: immunoSEQ multiplex PCR; TCRdb lists only in-frame clones, some missing. The repertoire shows approximately 300,000 clones, none seen only once; the top ten take more than 0.95%. A panel of CD4, CD8alpha, NKG2D, NKG2ACE and other markers served to sort pooled cutaneous lymph node cells. Sample: CD4+ T cells sorted from a lymph node. These receptor sequences come from a C3H/HeJ mouse with alopecia areata. The strain is characterized by the MHC haplotype H2-k.

For this clone: Germline and genes: mouse. The read is 4 residues too short to cover the CDR3 end, so that end is filled in from the germline J gene. The rearrangement links TRBV1 to TRBJ1-2; 11 nucleotides align to TRBD1. Unmatched junction bases numbered 2, after V lost 2 bases and J lost 3 bases. Germline V gene sequence: CDR1 NSQYPW, CDR2 LRSPGD (reference sequence). The CDR3 is 15 residues long. CDR3 bases read: TGCACCTGCAGTGCAAGGGACAGGGGGGACTCC. This gives the protein CTCSARDRGDS. The full CDR3 is CTCSARDRGDSDYTF. Filled out from reference TRBV1 and TRBJ1-2, the complete variable domain reads VTLLEQNPRWRLVPRGQAVNLRCILKNSQYPWMSWYQQDLQKQLQWLFTLRSPGDKEVKSLPGADYLATRVTDTELRLQVANMSQGRTLYCTCSARDRGDSDYTFGSGTRLLVI.

As for this clone: The gene names given are mouse names. The CDR3 end is not reached by the read, which stops 4 residues before it; the germline J gene fills it in. The chain employs TRBV13-2 and TRBJ2-2; the match to TRBD2 covers 10 bases. With 1 base clipped from V and 3 bases from J, the junction kept 3 bases outside the gene matches. This CDR3 spans 16 amino acids. Germline V lookup: CDR1 NNHNN, CDR2 SYGAGS (reference sequence). The CDR3 DNA, read in part, is TGTGCCAGCGGTGATAGACTGGGGGGCGACACCGGG. This translates into CASGDRLGGDTG. The entire CDR3 is CASGDRLGGDTGQLYF.

Comments on this clone: Mouse gene names and germline throughout. The read ends 4 residues before the CDR3 terminus; that terminus is restored from the germline J gene. Other nucleotide sequences in the sample specify the same CDR3. The chain uses TRBV13-1 and TRBJ2-3; TRBD2 matches 11 bases. V lost 3 bases and J lost 0; bases outside the gene matches: 6. The CDR3 sequence is 17 residues long. The germline gives CDR1 NSHNY, CDR2 SYGAGN. This chain's CDR3 is CASSASGTGGSAETLYF. The CDR3 bases that were read are TGTGCCAGCAGTGCCTCCGGGACTGGGGGTAGTGCAGAA.

The table lists this clone with a few counts. Germline and genes: mouse. Read coverage stops 4 residues before the CDR3 terminus; the germline J gene supplies the remainder. This rearrangement joins TRBV1 to TRBJ2-4; 7 bases line up with TRBD2. V lost 0 bases to trimming and J lost 0 bases; unmatched junction nucleotides: 6. Per the germline V gene, CDR1 is NSQYPW and CDR2 is LRSPGD (reference sequence). This CDR3 comprises 17 residues. CDR3 amino acids: CTCSADLGVNSQNTLYF. The DNA read from the CDR3 is TGCACCTGCAGTGCAGATCTGGGGGTGAATAGTCAAAAC.

On this clone: Gene names are mouse gene names. The read terminates 4 residues ahead of where the CDR3 ends, so the germline J gene completes it. The rearrangement uses TRBV13-2 and TRBJ2-1, with TRBD2 matching over 10 bases. Trimming removed 1 base from V and 6 bases from J; junction bases left unmatched: 1. CDR3 length: 14 residues. Per germline, CDR1 NNHNN and CDR2 SYGAGS (reference sequence). The covered CDR3 bases are TGTGCCAGCGGTGATAGGACTGGGGGTGCT. It yields the protein CASGDRTGGA. The whole CDR3 sequence reads CASGDRTGGAEQFF.

To note about this clone: Mouse gene names and germline throughout. The read finishes 4 residues shy of the CDR3 end, and the germline J gene is used to complete it. The chain joins TRBV12-1 to TRBJ2-4; 9 bases align to TRBD2. J lost 0 bases, V lost 0 bases, and 6 bases had no gene match. Germline CDR1 SGHSN, CDR2 HYEKVE. CDR3 length: 17 residues. The DNA read from the CDR3 is TGTGCCAGCTCTCTCGTGACGACTGGGGGTAGTCAAAAC. This encodes CASSLVTTGGSQN. The full-length CDR3 reads as CASSLVTTGGSQNTLYF.

For this clone: Gene names are mouse gene names. Read sequence stops 4 residues before the CDR3 end, and the germline J gene provides the missing end. The V call is TRBV13-3, the J call TRBJ2-3; tentative D call: TRBD2 (6 bases). The CDR3 runs 15 residues. The V end was cut by 2 bases, the J end by 0 bases, with 10 bases between. Germline lookup yields CDR1 NNHDY and CDR2 SYVADS. The covered CDR3 bases are TGTGCCAGCAGTGAGGGGACTCCGAGTGCAGAA. This gives the protein CASSEGTPSAE. The full-length CDR3 reads as CASSEGTPSAETLYF.

A note on this clone: The gene names here belong to mouse. Read data end 4 residues before the CDR3 end; the end is taken from the germline J gene. This same CDR3 is encoded by further DNA sequences in the sample. The chain couples TRBV1 to TRBJ1-2, with 10 bases identical to TRBD1. The ends lost 2 bases at V and 4 bases at J; junction bases unmatched: 1. This CDR3 contains 14 residues. Germline values: CDR1 NSQYPW, CDR2 LRSPGD (reference sequence). The part of the CDR3 DNA that was read is TGCACCTGCAGTGCAAGGGACAGGGGCTCC. This codes for CTCSARDRGS. The entire CDR3 protein reads CTCSARDRGSDYTF.

This clone was seen a handful of times. All gene names here are mouse names. The missing CDR3 end, 4 residues past where the read stops, is filled in from the germline J gene. The chain recombines TRBV1 with TRBJ1-2, with TRBD1 matching over 11 bases. CDR1 and CDR2 (germline): NSQYPW, LRSPGD (reference sequence). The trim removed 1 base at V and 4 bases at J, leaving 5 bases unmatched. This CDR3 contains 16 residues. The CDR3 spells CTCSAVWTGGGSDYTF. The sequenced part of the CDR3 DNA is TGCACCTGCAGTGCAGTATGGACAGGGGGCGGCTCC.

As concerns this clone: Genes and germline come from the mouse. Read data end 4 residues before the CDR3 end; the end is taken from the germline J gene. Other DNA sequences in this specimen translate into the identical CDR3. The V call is TRBV1, the J call TRBJ2-5, with 7 positions matching TRBD2. CDR1 and CDR2 from the germline V gene are NSQYPW and LRSPGD (reference sequence). There are 13 residues in the CDR3. The sequenced part of the CDR3 DNA is TGCACCTGCAGTGCAGATGGGGGGGAC. It codes for CTCSADGGD. The complete CDR3 sequence is CTCSADGGDTQYF.

Remarks on this clone: Gene names are mouse gene names. The CDR3 end is not reached by the read, which stops 4 residues before it; the germline J gene fills it in. The same CDR3 can be traced to other DNA sequences in this sample. The J gene is TRBJ2-7, the V gene TRBV13-2, with 8 positions matching TRBD2. The CDR3 totals 12 residues. Germline V CDR1 and CDR2: NNHNN, SYGAGS (reference sequence). The sequenced part of the CDR3 DNA is TGTGCCAGCGGTGGACTGGGGTAT. Translation: CASGGLGY. The whole CDR3 protein is CASGGLGYEQYF.

With respect to this clone: The genes are named according to mouse. The read ends 4 residues before the CDR3 terminus; that terminus is restored from the germline J gene. V and J are TRBV5 and TRBJ2-2; no definite D call. Trimming pared 0 bases from V and 0 bases from J, leaving 8 bases between. Germline CDR1 reads LGHNA; CDR2 reads YNLKQL (reference sequence). The CDR3 is 16 amino acids. CDR3 bases read: TGTGCCAGCAGCCAAGATGGCAGGACAAACACCGGG. Protein product: CASSQDGRTNTG. Given in full, the CDR3 is CASSQDGRTNTGQLYF.

This clone was seen only a few times. Genes and germline come from the mouse. The CDR3 end falls 4 residues outside the read, so it is completed with the germline J gene. At the DNA level, this CDR3 is encoded by other sequences in the same sample as well. The chain uses TRBV13-1 and TRBJ2-3; D is possibly TRBD2 (6 bases). Trimming removed 1 base from V and 0 bases from J, with 9 bases in between. CDR1 NSHNY and CDR2 SYGAGN come from the germline V gene. CDR3 length equals 15 residues. Here the CDR3 reads CASSDPGASAETLYF. The sequenced part of the CDR3 DNA is TGTGCCAGCAGTGATCCTGGGGCTAGTGCAGAA.

Comment on this clone: Each gene name is a mouse one. The CDR3 end lies 4 residues beyond the end of the read and is filled in from the germline J gene. The genes are TRBV19 and TRBJ2-3, with D perhaps matching TRBD1 (6 bases). The CDR3 consists of 12 residues. CDR1 FNHDT and CDR2 SITEND come from the germline V gene (reference sequence). The CDR3 bases that were read are TGTGCCAGCAGTTACAGGGAAGAA. It is translated as CASSYREE. The full CDR3 sequence reads CASSYREETLYF.

Regarding this clone: Here the gene names and germline are mouse. Coverage ceases 4 residues before the CDR3 finishes, and the germline J gene fills in the end. Other DNA sequences from this sample encode an identical CDR3 as well. The chain joins TRBV13-1 to TRBJ2-3, with TRBD2 identical over 11 bases. J was trimmed by 0 bases and V by 0 bases; bases with no gene match: 3. Germline-derived CDR1 and CDR2 are NSHNY and SYGAGN. This CDR3 is 17 amino acids long. The CDR3 bases that were read are TGTGCCAGCAGTGATGGACTGGGGGGGACTAGTGCAGAA. It encodes CASSDGLGGTSAE. The complete CDR3 reads CASSDGLGGTSAETLYF.

Turning to this clone: Gene names and germline match the mouse. The read ends 4 residues early relative to the CDR3; the germline J gene fills the gap. The chain employs TRBV29 and TRBJ2-5; D is unresolved. Between the trimmed V and J ends, which lost 3 bases and 3 bases, there was a span of 7 bases. CDR1 is MSHET, CDR2 SYDVDS, per germline. The CDR3 is made up of 13 amino acids. CDR3 sequence: CASSLQAQDTQYF. The CDR3 bases that were read are TGTGCTAGCAGTTTGCAGGCGCAAGAC.

There are a few counts of this clone. Gene labels here are mouse ones. The sequence runs out 3 residues before the end of the CDR3; the remainder is reconstructed from the germline J gene. This chain uses TRBV5 with TRBJ1-6; a weak D match, TRBD1 (6 bases). TRBJ1-6 is identified as an open reading frame with a role that is uncertain. The CDR3 has 15 residues. V lost 1 base, J lost 6 bases, and 10 bases lay in between. Germline V gene lookup returns CDR1 LGHNA and CDR2 YNLKQL (reference sequence). This CDR3 is CASSQGQVPNSPLYF. The sequenced CDR3 bases are TGTGCCAGCAGCCAAGGACAGGTCCCTAATTCGCCC.

This clone was detected only a few times. The gene symbols are mouse symbols. The CDR3 is cut off 4 residues early in the read; its end comes from the germline J gene. This sample also contains other DNA sequences that code for the same CDR3. The rearrangement joins TRBV1 to TRBJ2-1; TRBD1 aligns across 8 bases. The V segment lost 0 bases and the J segment 3 bases; nucleotides outside the gene matches: 4. The CDR3 totals 16 residues. In germline, CDR1 is NSQYPW, CDR2 LRSPGD (reference sequence). The CDR3 DNA, read in part, is TGCACCTGCAGTGCAGATCTCACAGGGGGCTATGCT. This sequence encodes CTCSADLTGGYA. The complete CDR3 reads CTCSADLTGGYAEQFF. Based on the CDR3 plus reference TRBV1 and TRBJ2-1, the full variable domain is VTLLEQNPRWRLVPRGQAVNLRCILKNSQYPWMSWYQQDLQKQLQWLFTLRSPGDKEVKSLPGADYLATRVTDTELRLQVANMSQGRTLYCTCSADLTGGYAEQFFGPGTRLTVL.

A remark on this clone: Genes here carry mouse names. The chain's CDR3 is CASRTGGSEQFF. The CDR3 DNA, read in part, is TGTGCCAGCAGGACTGGGGGGTCT. The chain recombines TRBV19 with TRBJ2-1; 10 bases are a match to TRBD2. The read terminates 4 residues ahead of where the CDR3 ends, so the germline J gene completes it. CDR1 and CDR2 (germline): FNHDT, SITEND (reference sequence). The length of the CDR3 is 12 residues.

This clone has just a few counts. These gene names are mouse names. The read terminates 4 residues ahead of where the CDR3 ends, so the germline J gene completes it. The chain employs TRBV19 and TRBJ2-1; D may be TRBD2 (7 bases). Per germline, CDR1 FNHDT and CDR2 SITEND (reference sequence). The V and J ends lost 0 bases and 3 bases respectively, with 10 bases between them. The CDR3 has 15 residues. The CDR3 DNA, read in part, is TGTGCCAGCAGTATAGGGAGGGGGGGCTATGCT. Translated: CASSIGRGGYA. Given in full, the CDR3 is CASSIGRGGYAEQFF.